The T cell receptor beta chain under discussion was sequenced for a study of blood T cells in healthy people across ages. The sample holds a few counts of this clonotype. The target antigen is unknown. Germline lookup yields CDR1 SGHRS and CDR2 YFSETQ. J gave up 3 bases and V 3 bases, and 1 base lay outside the gene matches. This CDR3 is 13 amino acids long. The authors ran a second PCR of 7 to 11 cycles using a sample-barcoded 5' primer and a J-beta primer mix. TCRdb re-called the 5' RACE reads through MiXCR, storing one row per CDR3 protein. The sample has around 780,000 distinct CDR3 sequences, around a quarter seen once. Study-level findings and limits: Researchers deemed the diversity estimates from one million T cells underestimates.

The sample was also linked to a second study, of T cells of mothers and their children. That source adds: The study recruited three healthy Caucasian mothers and their six children as donors. All extracted RNA went into cDNA synthesis, about 1.4 ug per 15 ul. Related mother-child pairs showed slightly, non-significantly higher overlap than unrelated pairs.

The sample taken for sequencing was blood. The chain uses TRBV5-1 and TRBJ2-5, with TRBD1 matching 8 bases. This TCR derives from a boy aged 5-17 years in good health. The CDR3 sequence is CASSWTGKETQYF. CDR3 sequence (DNA): TGCGCCAGCAGCTGGACAGGGAAAGAGACCCAGTACTTC.